A single sample gave rise to the 32 T cell receptor beta chains below, sequenced in a study of T-cell memory formation after mild COVID-19. TCRdb redid the calling of the 5' RACE reads with MiXCR, one entry per CDR3 protein. Among some 120,000 distinct CDR3 sequences listed, roughly 15% were seen once. What was sequenced was PBMCs or a T cell subset sorted from them (not recorded which). Receptors were obtained from an adult woman who had mild COVID-19 (a few samples of this study predate the infection). Cell type and time point are not known.

This clonotype was recorded once. The chain employs TRBV15 and TRBJ1-5, with D maybe TRBD1 (5 bases). The CDR3 sequence is 15 residues long. Germline V gene sequence: CDR1 LNHNV, CDR2 YYDKDF (reference sequence). Trimming stripped 6 bases from V and 2 bases from J, with 14 bases between. The CDR3: CATRPEGLGNQPQHF. CDR3 sequence (DNA): TGTGCCACCAGACCTGAGGGACTAGGCAATCAGCCCCAGCATTTT. Combining the CDR3 with reference TRBV15 and TRBJ1-5 gives the whole variable domain DAMVIQNPRYQVTQFGKPVTLSCSQTLNHNVMYWYQQKSSQAPKLLFHYYDKDFNNEADTPDNFQSRRPNTSFCFLDIRSPGLGDTAMYLCATRPEGLGNQPQHFGDGTRLSIL.

V is TRBV7-2 and J is TRBJ2-2; 9 nucleotides align to TRBD1. The CDR3 runs to 15 residues. Germline assignment: CDR1 SGHTA and CDR2 FQGNSA. V trimming: 2 bases; J trimming: 3 bases; junction bases outside the gene matches: 1. CDR3 DNA sequence: TGTGCCAGCAGCTTATACAGGGGGCACACCGGGGAGCTGTTTTTT. It yields the protein CASSLYRGHTGELFF.

This rearrangement joins TRBV5-1 to TRBJ2-7; 10 bases agree with TRBD2. The trim removed 0 bases at V and 5 bases at J, leaving 2 bases unmatched. The CDR3 covers 14 residues. The germline V gene has CDR1 SGHRS and CDR2 YFSETQ. The CDR3: CASSLGLAGDEQYF. Written as DNA, the CDR3 is TGCGCCAGCAGCTTGGGTCTAGCGGGAGACGAGCAGTACTTC.

The chain is built from TRBV5-1 and TRBJ2-7; TRBD2 matches at 8 bases. Germline trimming cut 0 bases from V and 5 bases from J; bases unmatched to any gene: 1. The germline V gene has CDR1 SGHRS and CDR2 YFSETQ. This CDR3 is 13 amino acids long. The CDR3 sequence: CASSLVGLDEQYF. Here the CDR3 DNA reads TGCGCCAGCAGCTTGGTGGGACTAGACGAGCAGTACTTC. Full variable domain (remainder filled in from reference TRBV5-1 and TRBJ2-7): KAGVTQTPRYLIKTRGQQVTLSCSPISGHRSVSWYQQTPGQGLQFLFEYFSETQRNKGNFPGRFSGRQFSNSRSEMNVSTLELGDSALYLCASSLVGLDEQYFGPGTRLTVT.

This chain uses TRBV7-7 with TRBJ2-3, with 9 bases identical to TRBD2. With V trimmed by 5 bases and J by 0 bases, 3 bases remained unmatched. The CDR3 consists of 15 residues. Looked up from germline, CDR1 is SSHAT and CDR2 is FNYEAQ (reference sequence). CDR3 loop: CASSRTSASTDTQYF. The CDR3 DNA reads TGTGCCAGCAGCCGGACTAGCGCAAGCACAGATACGCAGTATTTT.

In its sample, this clonotype was seen a few times. The V and J genes are TRBV12-3 or TRBV12-4 and TRBJ2-7; the D gene is possibly TRBD2 (5 bases). The CDR3 extends over 12 amino acids. Trimming removed 6 bases from V and 2 bases from J, with 8 bases in between. The CDR3 loop is CASRGDTYEQYF. The CDR3 nucleotides read TGTGCCAGCAGGGGAGACACCTACGAGCAGTACTTC.

The chain joins TRBV11-1 to TRBJ2-7; D not certain. Trimming took 5 bases from V and 1 from J, leaving 12 bases between them. The CDR3 totals 14 residues. The germline CDR1 and CDR2 sequences are SGHAT and FQDESV (reference sequence). CDR3 sequence reads: CASSPDAISYEQYF. The DNA of the CDR3 is TGTGCCAGCAGCCCGGACGCGATATCCTACGAGCAGTACTTC.

The CDR3 sequence is CASSQGYNRWGFYEQYF. The DNA of the CDR3 is TGTGCCAGCTCCCAGGGCTATAACCGGTGGGGATTCTACGAGCAGTACTTC. This chain connects TRBV18 to TRBJ2-7; D might be TRBD1 (5 bases). Germline V gives CDR1 KGHSH, CDR2 LQKENI. V was shortened by 6 bases and J by 3 bases, with 24 bases between the two germline ends. The CDR3 has 17 amino acids.

This clonotype occurred a few times. The J gene is TRBJ2-3, the V gene TRBV6-2 or TRBV6-3, with no clear D. CDR1 is MNHEY and CDR2 is SVGEGT in the germline V gene. This CDR3 is 11 amino acids long. The V gene lost 5 bases and the J gene lost 11 bases, with 11 bases spanning the gap. CDR3: CASSGSWEQYF. CDR3 in DNA: TGTGCCAGCAGTGGATCATGGGAGCAGTATTTT.

This sequence joins TRBV7-2 and TRBJ2-1, with D perhaps TRBD2 (5 bases). This CDR3 contains 15 residues. Deletions cut 3 bases from V and 2 bases from J, with 11 bases between. Germline values: CDR1 SGHTA, CDR2 FQGNSA. CDR3 residues: CASSFDRGTYNEQFF. CDR3 DNA: TGTGCCAGCAGCTTCGATAGAGGGACCTACAATGAGCAGTTCTTC.

The V and J genes are TRBV7-9 and TRBJ2-1, with TRBD1 matching 7 bases. The CDR3 contains 18 residues. Germline V CDR1 and CDR2: SEHNR, FQNEAQ (reference sequence). The ends lost 2 bases at V and 0 bases at J; junction bases unmatched: 10. CDR3: CASSLPGQVNPSYNEQFF. The CDR3 coding sequence is TGTGCCAGCAGCTTACCTGGACAGGTCAACCCCTCCTACAATGAGCAGTTCTTC. The full variable domain, completed using reference TRBV7-9 and TRBJ2-1, is DTGVSQNPRHKITKRGQNVTFRCDPISEHNRLYWYRQTLGQGPEFLTYFQNEAQLEKSRLLSDRFSAERPKGSFSTLEIQRTEQGDSAMYLCASSLPGQVNPSYNEQFFGPGTRLTVL.

The rearrangement uses TRBV24-1 and TRBJ2-5; tentative D call: TRBD2 (6 bases). V gave up 3 bases and J gave up 4 bases, with 17 bases separating them. CDR1 is KGHDR, CDR2 SFDVKD, per germline. This CDR3 has 16 amino acids. CDR3 coding DNA: TGTGCCACCAGTGATGGGGGGAAGGGGATCGGAGAGACCCAGTACTTC. It translates to CATSDGGKGIGETQYF.

This chain links TRBV18 with TRBJ1-2, with 11 bases identical to TRBD1. Germline V gene sequence: CDR1 KGHSH, CDR2 LQKENI. The CDR3 length is 14 residues. Unmatched junction bases numbered 6, after V lost 6 bases and J lost 6 bases. The CDR3 DNA is TGTGCCAGCTCGCCCGGGACAGGGGGTCATGGCTACACCTTC. Residues: CASSPGTGGHGYTF.

This clonotype appeared a few times. V and J are TRBV7-9 and TRBJ2-7, with D tentatively TRBD1 (6 bases). V gave up 5 bases and J gave up 0 bases, with 11 bases separating them. Germline V CDR1 and CDR2: SEHNR, FQNEAQ (reference sequence). The CDR3 consists of 14 residues. The CDR3 DNA sequence: TGTGCCAGCAGCCTAGACAGGAACTCCTACGAGCAGTACTTC. Translating gives CASSLDRNSYEQYF.

The chain's CDR3 is CASKVTQQANYGYTF. The CDR3 DNA is TGTGCCAGCAAGGTCACACAACAAGCTAACTATGGCTACACCTTC. This sequence joins TRBV6-4 and TRBJ1-2; D uncertain. The CDR3 length is 15 residues. CDR1 and CDR2 from the germline V gene are MRHNA and SNTAGT. V was shortened by 7 bases and J by 0 bases, with 15 bases between the two germline ends.

The rearrangement joins TRBV14 to TRBJ2-7, with D hard to call. The CDR3 spans 11 residues. The V and J ends lost 0 bases and 7 bases respectively, with 4 bases between them. Per germline, CDR1 SGHDN and CDR2 FVKESK. The CDR3 here is CASSQDGEQYF. For the CDR3, the DNA is TGTGCCAGCAGCCAAGATGGGGAGCAGTACTTC. The full variable domain, completed using reference TRBV14 and TRBJ2-7, is EAGVTQFPSHSVIEKGQTVTLRCDPISGHDNLYWYRRVMGKEIKFLLHFVKESKQDESGMPNNRFLAERTGGTYSTLKVQPAELEDSGVYFCASSQDGEQYFGPGTRLTVT.

The chain links TRBV28 to TRBJ2-7, with 10 bases that match TRBD1. The CDR3 consists of 14 residues. The germline V gene encodes CDR1 MDHEN and CDR2 SYDVKM. V lost 5 bases and J lost 4; bases outside the gene matches: 5. CDR3 protein: CASSPGTGEYEQYF. The DNA for the CDR3 is TGTGCCAGCAGTCCCGGGACAGGGGAATACGAGCAGTACTTC.

There are a few counts of this clonotype. DNA of the CDR3: TGCGCCAGCAGCTACCCTGGGACTAGCGGGAGGGCTTCGTACAATGAGCAGTTCTTC. Its protein is CASSYPGTSGRASYNEQFF. The chain couples TRBV5-1 to TRBJ2-1, with 16 bases that match TRBD2. CDR1 is SGHRS, CDR2 YFSETQ, per germline. This CDR3 comprises 19 residues. Trimming at V came to 3 bases and at J to 4 bases, leaving 10 bases not matched to a gene.

The gene calls are TRBV6-5 and TRBJ2-5; 8 bases are shared with TRBD2. Trimming removed 8 bases from V and 4 bases from J; junction bases left unmatched: 9. The germline gives CDR1 MNHEY, CDR2 SVGAGI. The CDR3 length is 14 residues. The CDR3 sequence is CASRPGGARETQYF. As DNA, the CDR3 is TGTGCCAGCCGCCCGGGGGGGGCGCGAGAGACCCAGTACTTC.

This clonotype was observed a few times. The genes are TRBV3-1 and TRBJ2-5, with D uncertain. The germline gives CDR1 LGHDT, CDR2 YNNKEL (reference sequence). The CDR3 has 12 residues. The V and J ends lost 2 bases and 4 bases respectively, with 5 bases between them. In DNA form, the CDR3 reads TGTGCCAGCAGCCAATTTGCAGAGACCCAGTACTTC. It codes for CASSQFAETQYF.

The rearrangement links TRBV5-1 to TRBJ2-5, with D maybe TRBD2 (5 bases). V gave up 6 bases and J gave up 3 bases, with 12 bases separating them. CDR1 is SGHRS and CDR2 is YFSETQ in the germline V gene. The CDR3 has 13 amino acids. This chain's CDR3 is CASKPGLEETQYF. The CDR3 DNA is TGCGCCAGCAAACCAGGACTGGAAGAGACCCAGTACTTC.

In its sample, this clonotype was seen a few times. The rearrangement links TRBV12-3 or TRBV12-4 to TRBJ2-3, with 10 nucleotides matching TRBD2. V lost 3 bases and J lost 4; bases outside the gene matches: 4. This CDR3 has 15 amino acids. The CDR3 DNA reads as TGTGCCAGCAGTTTCGGGACTAGCGTGGCAGATACGCAGTATTTT. Translating gives CASSFGTSVADTQYF.

This clonotype was counted between two and nine times. The chain recombines TRBV7-2 with TRBJ2-3, with TRBD2 matching over 13 bases. The CDR3 is made up of 15 amino acids. The germline V gene encodes CDR1 SGHTA and CDR2 FQGNSA. V lost 9 bases and J lost 6; bases outside the gene matches: 9. The CDR3 loop is CASTSGRASQDTQYF. CDR3 bases: TGTGCCAGTACTAGCGGGAGGGCCTCACAGGATACGCAGTATTTT.

V and J are TRBV20-1 and TRBJ2-5; possibly TRBD2 for D (5 bases). V was clipped by 5 bases and J by 5 bases, with 18 bases between them. CDR3 size: 14 residues. Per the germline V gene, CDR1 is DFQATT and CDR2 is SNEGSKA (reference sequence). The DNA of the CDR3 is TGCAGTGCTCCGGGTACGGGGTCGGGTGAGACCCAGTACTTC. Amino acids: CSAPGTGSGETQYF.

The rearrangement joins TRBV4-1 to TRBJ2-5, with D hard to call. Germline lookup yields CDR1 MGHRA and CDR2 YSYEKL. The CDR3 spans 15 residues. Trimming removed 0 bases from V and 1 base from J, with 9 bases in between. CDR3 DNA sequence: TGCGCCAGCAGCCAAGATTTCGCAGGCCAAGAGACCCAGTACTTC. Translating gives CASSQDFAGQETQYF.

This clonotype was seen more than once but under ten times. The CDR3 nucleotides read TGCAGTGCTAGTTCCACCGGGACAGGAGGCCAGCCCCAGCATTTT. This gives the protein CSASSTGTGGQPQHF. V is TRBV20-1 and J is TRBJ1-5; 8 bases are shared with TRBD1. This CDR3 has 15 residues. The trim removed 3 bases at V and 7 bases at J, leaving 11 bases unmatched. Germline loops: CDR1 DFQATT, CDR2 SNEGSKA (reference sequence).

The gene calls are TRBV7-6 and TRBJ2-1; 8 positions match TRBD2. CDR3 size: 13 residues. Germline V CDR1 and CDR2: SGHVS, FNYEAQ. Trimming at V came to 5 bases and at J to 9 bases, leaving 6 bases not matched to a gene. DNA for the CDR3: TGTGCCAGCAGCGGGGAACGGGAGGGTGAGCAGTTCTTC. Protein product: CASSGEREGEQFF.

This clonotype was counted between two and nine times. The chain has TRBV20-1 and TRBJ2-6, with 11 nucleotides matching TRBD1. The germline V gene has CDR1 DFQATT and CDR2 SNEGSKA (reference sequence). The CDR3 covers 16 residues. Germline trimming cut 6 bases from V and 3 bases from J; bases unmatched to any gene: 7. CDR3 residues: CSAPGQGAGGANVLTF. DNA for the CDR3: TGCAGTGCCCCTGGACAGGGGGCAGGTGGGGCCAACGTCCTGACTTTC.

This clonotype was seen a handful of times. The chain combines TRBV7-6 with TRBJ2-2, with a weak D call TRBD1 (5 bases). The length of the CDR3 is 15 residues. Trimming shortened V by 4 bases and J by 7 bases, and 16 bases separated the two germline ends. Germline CDR1 and CDR2: SGHVS and FNYEAQ. The CDR3 DNA is TGTGCCAGCAGCTCTCGACAGCCCGAAGACGGGGAGCTGTTTTTT. As protein: CASSSRQPEDGELFF.

The rearrangement uses TRBV7-3 and TRBJ2-5, with 8 bases identical to TRBD1. The germline V gene encodes CDR1 SGHTA and CDR2 FQGTGA. Trimming removed 4 bases from V and 5 bases from J; junction bases left unmatched: 9. The CDR3 extends over 15 amino acids. The CDR3 nucleotides are TGTGCCAGCAGCTCCATGGCAGGGGGCTGGGAGACCCAGTACTTC. As protein: CASSSMAGGWETQYF.

This clonotype was counted between two and nine times. The chain recombines TRBV29-1 with TRBJ2-7; 9 bases match TRBD1. The CDR3 consists of 15 residues. Germline V gene data show CDR1 as SQVTM and CDR2 as ANQGSEA. With V trimmed by 1 base and J by 0 bases, 4 bases remained unmatched. The CDR3 sequence: CSVEVPGQGSYEQYF. CDR3 nucleotide sequence: TGCAGCGTTGAAGTACCGGGACAGGGCTCCTACGAGCAGTACTTC.

This clonotype appeared a few times. V usage is TRBV7-3 and J usage is TRBJ2-2, with 10 bases that match TRBD2. After removal of 7 bases from V and 5 bases from J, the junction contained 7 bases not matched to a gene. This CDR3 is 15 amino acids long. Germline CDR1 is SGHTA and CDR2 is FQGTGA. The CDR3 loop reads CASTVAGGATGELFF. CDR3 DNA: TGTGCCAGCACCGTAGCGGGGGGAGCAACCGGGGAGCTGTTTTTT.